Each of the 29 T cell receptor beta chains below was sequenced from the same sample in a study of cytomegalovirus exposure and HLA in healthy donors. The PCR had 60 Vbeta and 13 Jbeta primers. Produced via immunoSEQ multiplex PCR; TCRdb's table is partial and in-frame only. This sample has around 150,000 clones, with about 74% found just once. The sequenced material came from PBMCs. The receptor set was obtained from a man aged 35 to 55 in good health and CMV-seronegative.

The rearrangement links TRBV6-1 to TRBJ2-7, with 9 bases lining up with TRBD1. V lost 6 bases, J lost 2 bases, and 5 bases stayed unmatched. The CDR3 runs 14 residues. Germline V gives CDR1 MNHNS, CDR2 SASEGT. CDR3 amino acids: CASRRQGGAYEQYF. The CDR3 coding sequence is TGTGCCAGCAGAAGACAGGGGGGGGCCTACGAGCAGTACTTC.

This clone has more than one count but fewer than ten. This chain uses TRBV7-7 with TRBJ2-2, with D uncertain. The germline V and J ends were trimmed by 4 bases and 1 base, with 16 bases remaining between them. Germline V gene sequence: CDR1 SSHAT, CDR2 FNYEAQ (reference sequence). The CDR3 length is 17 residues. In DNA form, the CDR3 reads TGTGCCAGCAGCTCTACTGCCCCCATGGTGAACACCGGGGAGCTGTTTTTT. This gives the protein CASSSTAPMVNTGELFF.

This chain links TRBV6-5 with TRBJ2-7, with a weak D call TRBD2 (6 bases). Germline values: CDR1 MNHEY, CDR2 SVGAGI. Trimming removed 2 bases at V and 0 bases at J, with 14 bases between. The CDR3 is made up of 16 amino acids. The DNA for the CDR3 is TGTGCCAGCAGTTACGCCGTTAGCGGAGCCTCCTACGAGCAGTACTTC. The encoded protein is CASSYAVSGASYEQYF.

This clone has more than one count but fewer than ten. The chain recombines TRBV5-8 with TRBJ1-4; no definite D call. There are 14 residues in the CDR3. V was cut by 2 bases and J by 14 bases, with 19 bases left in between. Germline CDR1 SGHTS, CDR2 YDEGEE. The CDR3 DNA reads TGTGCCAGCAGCTTCGGCGGCGTTTCCTCCTCCCTGTTTTTT. This translates into CASSFGGVSSSLFF. Drawing the rest from reference TRBV5-8 and TRBJ1-4, the complete variable domain is EAGVTQSPTHLIKTRGQQATLRCSPISGHTSVYWYQQALGLGLQFLLWYDEGEERNRGNFPPRFSGRQFPNYSSELNVNALELEDSALYLCASSFGGVSSSLFFGSGTQLSVL.

This clone was detected only a few times. The V call is TRBV7-2, the J call TRBJ2-5; D is possibly TRBD2 (5 bases). Germline CDR1 and CDR2: SGHTA and FQGNSA. The CDR3 totals 14 residues. Trimming removed 5 bases at V and 1 base at J, with 11 bases between. CDR3 bases: TGTGCCAGCAGCCGCTCGGGAAGCCAAGAGACCCAGTACTTC. Residues: CASSRSGSQETQYF.

J is TRBJ1-1 and V is TRBV7-9; unclear D gene. Germline CDR1 and CDR2: SEHNR and FQNEAQ (reference sequence). V was shortened by 3 bases and J by 4 bases, with 15 bases between the two germline ends. The CDR3 length is 15 residues. The CDR3 region is CASSFGGRSGTEAFF. DNA for the CDR3: TGTGCCAGCAGCTTCGGAGGCAGGTCTGGCACTGAAGCTTTCTTT.

The chain employs TRBV5-1 and TRBJ2-7; D call uncertain. V lost 4 bases to trimming and J lost 1 base, with 6 bases between them. Per germline, CDR1 SGHRS and CDR2 YFSETQ. This CDR3 is built from 12 residues. The chain's CDR3 is CASSLTSYEQYF. The DNA of the CDR3 is TGCGCCAGCAGCCTAACTTCCTACGAGCAGTACTTC.

This clone was seen only a few times. The rearrangement joins TRBV11-2 to TRBJ2-5; 8 bases map to TRBD1. The CDR3 sequence is 14 residues long. CDR1 is SGHAT and CDR2 is FQNNGV in the germline V gene. V trimming: 5 bases; J trimming: 5 bases; junction bases outside the gene matches: 7. CDR3 in amino acids: CASSRQGQIETQYF. DNA of the CDR3: TGTGCCAGCAGCCGACAGGGGCAAATCGAGACCCAGTACTTC.

This chain joins TRBV30 and TRBJ1-5, with 11 bases aligning to TRBD1. The CDR3 length is 19 residues. The V gene end was trimmed by 2 bases and the J gene end by 0 bases; junction bases not matched to a gene: 12. CDR1 is GTSNPN and CDR2 is SVGIG in the germline V gene (reference sequence). The CDR3 DNA reads TGTGCCTGGAGTCCCTATGGACAGGGGGCTTGGGATAGCAATCAGCCCCAGCATTTT. Translation: CAWSPYGQGAWDSNQPQHF. Filled out from reference TRBV30 and TRBJ1-5, the complete variable domain reads SQTIHQWPATLVQPVGSPLSLECTVEGTSNPNLYWYRQAAGRGLQLLFYSVGIGQISSEVPQNLSASRPQDRQFILSSKKLLLSDSGFYLCAWSPYGQGAWDSNQPQHFGDGTRLSIL.

This clone was seen a handful of times. CDR3 in amino acids: CASSWGSGHDYEQYF. CDR3 coding DNA: TGTGCCAGCAGCTGGGGTAGCGGGCATGACTACGAGCAGTACTTC. J is TRBJ2-7 and V is TRBV5-4; 7 bases match TRBD2. CDR1 SGHNT and CDR2 YYREEE come from the germline V gene (reference sequence). V gave up 3 bases and J gave up 3 bases; unmatched junction bases: 9. The CDR3 is 15 residues long.

The V gene is TRBV9, the J gene TRBJ2-1, with a tentative D call TRBD1 (6 bases). CDR3 length: 14 amino acids. V gave up 0 bases and J gave up 9 bases, with 13 bases separating them. Germline V CDR1 and CDR2: SGDLS, YYNGEE. The CDR3 DNA follows: TGTGCCAGCAGCGTAGATCTCAGGGGCCTTGAGCAGTTCTTC. Amino acid sequence: CASSVDLRGLEQFF.

The V and J genes are TRBV19 and TRBJ2-6; TRBD2 matches 9 bases. Germline trimming cut 5 bases from V and 2 bases from J; bases unmatched to any gene: 13. Germline lookup yields CDR1 LNHDA and CDR2 SQIVND (reference sequence). This CDR3 region has 19 residues. The CDR3 DNA sequence: TGTGCCAGTAGTGGTGGCGTGCTCGGCGGGAGGGCTGGGGCCAACGTCCTGACTTTC. Its protein is CASSGGVLGGRAGANVLTF.

This CDR3 is CASSQEVQDYEQYF. The CDR3, as DNA: TGTGCCAGCAGCCAAGAAGTACAGGACTACGAGCAGTACTTC. The chain has TRBV4-2 and TRBJ2-7; tentatively, D is TRBD1 (5 bases). The V gene's germline CDR1 is LGHNA and CDR2 YNFKEQ. V was pared by 0 bases and J by 3 bases, with 9 bases between. The CDR3 has 14 amino acids.

The sample holds one count of this clone. The rearrangement links TRBV7-2 to TRBJ1-2; 11 nucleotides match TRBD1. Losses at the gene ends were 3 bases for V and 8 bases for J; bases not matched to a gene: 5. Germline values: CDR1 SGHTA, CDR2 FQGNSA. This CDR3 spans 14 amino acids. The CDR3 DNA follows: TGTGCCAGCAGCTTCGGACAGGGGGCGGGAGGCTACACCTTC. Protein sequence: CASSFGQGAGGYTF.

In this sample, this clone turned up a few times. The chain is built from TRBV29-1 and TRBJ1-4, with D possibly matching TRBD1 (5 bases). V gave up 4 bases and J gave up 5 bases, with 14 bases separating them. CDR3 length: 14 residues. CDR1 and CDR2 from the germline V gene are SQVTM and ANQGSEA. This CDR3 reads CSVAHSRQNEKLFF. The CDR3 DNA is TGCAGCGTTGCCCACTCCCGACAGAATGAAAAACTGTTTTTT.

The rearrangement links TRBV9 to TRBJ1-6, with 7 bases that match TRBD1. This CDR3 spans 14 amino acids. With V trimmed by 0 bases and J by 10 bases, 4 bases remained unmatched. From germline, CDR1 is SGDLS and CDR2 YYNGEE. CDR3 residues: CASSVGQGNSPLHF. CDR3 DNA: TGTGCCAGCAGCGTAGGACAGGGTAACTCACCCCTCCACTTT.

The rearrangement links TRBV30 to TRBJ1-2; D remains ambiguous. Trimming cost V 1 base and J 4 bases, with 7 bases left between them. Germline V gene sequence: CDR1 GTSNPN, CDR2 SVGIG (reference sequence). The CDR3 has 12 residues. The CDR3 is CAWSGAPYGYTF. CDR3 sequence (DNA): TGTGCCTGGAGTGGGGCACCCTATGGCTACACCTTC.

The J gene is TRBJ2-5, the V gene TRBV5-4, with 11 bases fitting TRBD1. Germline trimming cut 3 bases from V and 5 bases from J; bases unmatched to any gene: 0. Germline lookup yields CDR1 SGHNT and CDR2 YYREEE (reference sequence). CDR3 length equals 13 residues. Here the CDR3 DNA reads TGTGCCAGCAGCTGGGACAGGGGGGAGACCCAGTACTTC. Amino acids: CASSWDRGETQYF.

The DNA of the CDR3 is TGTGCCAGCAGCCCCGGACAGCAACTTCCCTATGGCTACACCTTC. This codes for CASSPGQQLPYGYTF. V is TRBV11-3 and J is TRBJ1-2; D perhaps matches TRBD1 (6 bases). Trimming took 5 bases from V and 4 from J, leaving 17 bases between them. CDR3 length equals 15 residues. Germline V gives CDR1 SGHNT, CDR2 YENEEA. The variable domain in full, with the rest retrieved from reference TRBV11-3 and TRBJ1-2, is EAGVVQSPRYKIIEKKQPVAFWCNPISGHNTLYWYLQNLGQGPELLIRYENEEAVDDSQLPKDRFSAERLKGVDSTLKIQPAELGDSAVYLCASSPGQQLPYGYTFGSGTRLTVV.

The chain links TRBV30 to TRBJ2-7; 8 positions match TRBD1. The CDR3 length is 13 residues. The V and J ends lost 2 bases and 6 bases, in that order; junction bases with no gene match: 6. Germline CDR1 is GTSNPN and CDR2 is SVGIG (reference sequence). Written as DNA, the CDR3 is TGTGCCTGGAGTCTCTCGACAGGGGTCGAGCAGTACTTC. It translates to CAWSLSTGVEQYF.

The V call is TRBV4-2, the J call TRBJ2-5, with D possibly matching TRBD2 (5 bases). Trimming removed 0 bases at V and 4 bases at J, with 9 bases between. Germline V gene sequence: CDR1 LGHNA, CDR2 YNFKEQ. CDR3 length: 14 residues. The CDR3 loop is CASSQDSLGETQYF. DNA for the CDR3: TGTGCCAGCAGCCAAGATTCACTAGGAGAGACCCAGTACTTC.

The CDR3 bases are TGTGCCAGCACCCCGACGGGGGGCTTCTACGAGCAGTACTTC. As protein: CASTPTGGFYEQYF. V gene TRBV7-2 combines with J gene TRBJ2-7; a possible D gene is TRBD2 (7 bases). Germline lookup yields CDR1 SGHTA and CDR2 FQGNSA. The CDR3 spans 14 residues. V lost 7 bases and J lost 3, with 16 bases in between.

The V and J genes are TRBV7-8 and TRBJ2-1, with D tentatively TRBD1 (6 bases). Trimming took 4 bases from V and 0 from J, leaving 13 bases between them. The CDR3 runs 16 residues. Germline V gives CDR1 SGHVS, CDR2 FQNEAQ. CDR3 nucleotide sequence: TGTGCCAGCAGCTCCCGGACAGTGGCCTCCTACAATGAGCAGTTCTTC. The encoded protein is CASSSRTVASYNEQFF.

This clone was observed a handful of times. The chain combines TRBV7-9 with TRBJ1-4; 11 bases map to TRBD1. Germline V lookup: CDR1 SEHNR, CDR2 FQNEAQ (reference sequence). The CDR3 has 17 amino acids. V gave up 3 bases and J gave up 1 base; unmatched junction bases: 4. Here the CDR3 DNA reads TGTGCCAGCAGCTTCGAGGGACAGGGGGGAACTAATGAAAAACTGTTTTTT. Translating gives CASSFEGQGGTNEKLFF.

This clone turned up a few times. The V call is TRBV7-8, the J call TRBJ2-1; possibly TRBD2 for D (6 bases). The CDR3 spans 15 residues. Germline loops: CDR1 SGHVS, CDR2 FQNEAQ. The ends were cut back, 3 bases at V and 3 bases at J, with 12 bases in the middle. The CDR3 nucleotides read TGTGCCAGCAGCTTTTACGGGAGTGACTACAATGAGCAGTTCTTC. The encoded protein is CASSFYGSDYNEQFF.

Only one count was recorded for this clone. The chain recombines TRBV12-5 with TRBJ1-2; 11 nucleotides agree with TRBD1. Germline V gene data show CDR1 as LGHNT and CDR2 as FRNRAP. This CDR3 comprises 16 residues. V lost 6 bases and J lost 4; bases outside the gene matches: 10. CDR3 sequence reads: CASGTSGQGGSYGYTF. Here the CDR3 DNA reads TGTGCTAGTGGAACTTCGGGACAGGGGGGGAGCTATGGCTACACCTTC.

The rearrangement links TRBV2 to TRBJ1-1; 8 bases map to TRBD1. The junction had 6 bases not matched to a gene; V was cut back by 6 bases and J by 0 bases. CDR3 length equals 15 residues. Germline CDR1 is SNHLY and CDR2 is FYNNEI. The CDR3 is CASSSGGSMNTEAFF. CDR3 nucleotides: TGTGCCAGCAGCTCAGGGGGCTCGATGAACACTGAAGCTTTCTTT.

The chain joins TRBV30 to TRBJ2-7; 7 bases line up with TRBD1. This CDR3 region has 14 residues. CDR1 and CDR2 (germline): GTSNPN, SVGIG (reference sequence). With 1 base clipped from V and 3 bases from J, the junction kept 6 bases outside the gene matches. The CDR3 nucleotides are TGTGCCTGGAGTGGGACCGGACAGGTCTACGAGCAGTACTTC. Its translation is CAWSGTGQVYEQYF. The full variable domain, in which reference TRBV30 and TRBJ2-7 provide the parts outside the CDR3, is SQTIHQWPATLVQPVGSPLSLECTVEGTSNPNLYWYRQAAGRGLQLLFYSVGIGQISSEVPQNLSASRPQDRQFILSSKKLLLSDSGFYLCAWSGTGQVYEQYFGPGTRLTVT.

The rearrangement links TRBV7-9 to TRBJ2-5; 9 positions match TRBD1. V shed 5 bases and J 4 bases; nucleotides not matched to a gene: 5. CDR1 and CDR2 from the germline V gene are SEHNR and FQNEAQ (reference sequence). The CDR3 runs to 14 residues. This CDR3 reads CASSPGQGTETQYF. The DNA of the CDR3 is TGTGCCAGCAGCCCGGGACAGGGAACAGAGACCCAGTACTTC.